This T cell receptor beta chain was obtained from a study of human versus mouse CDR3 diversity and MHC coevolution (dated by TCRdb to 2015 to 2018). With regard to the full study: The immunoSEQ assay was reported to detect one in 200,000 T cells and to minimize amplification bias from multiplex PCR. Three healthy volunteer blood donors were included in the human cohort, with one aged 30 to 39, one aged 40 to 49 and one aged 60 to 69 at collection. As a reference point for TCR selection on multiple MHC II alleles, the study used human naive CD4 T cell repertoires and compared them against human-TCR-locus transgenic mice that have a single MHC II. Across mouse and human samples, each sample had between roughly 5.5 x 10^6 and 1.6 x 10^7 valid reads. Overall results and qualifications from the work: The largest TCR beta repertoire, roughly 1.5 million clonotypes, was estimated by iCHAO1 for humans, a finding likely attributable to selection by multiple MHC II molecules. Because human T cells were selected on roughly 6 MHC II alleles, repertoire diversity in humans and mice was not considered directly comparable. On average, humans had more CDR3 deletions and insertions than mice, indicating greater exonuclease and TdT activity. Most of the three human donors showed the lowest clonal inequality scores among all compared groups.

A distance of 14 bases separates the germline ends of V and J, which lose 4 bases and 4 bases respectively. Sequences MNHNS (CDR1) and SASEGT (CDR2) are obtained from the germline V gene. Taken from cysteine to phenylalanine, the CDR3 has 14 residues. Here the CDR3 DNA is all that survives: 42 bases in frame from base 1. For this clone: Its antigen is not yet known. Per-base quality was not reported, and no clone a single base away is much larger than it.

The QIAGEN blood and tissue kit was used to extract genomic DNA from sorted cells, and the DNA was quantified on a NanoDrop 1000. Using multiplex PCR of genomic DNA, the immunoSEQ platform deep sequenced and quantified the TCR alpha and beta chains. The published analysis was carried out like this. TCR sequences were annotated using IMGT gene and region definitions. As a stand-in for the preselection repertoire, out-of-frame rearrangements were used and set against in-frame clonotypes. The iCHAO1 estimator supplied with the immunoSEQ platform was used to estimate repertoire size. A Gini index based on the Lorenz curve was applied to in-frame amino acid clonotypes to measure clonal inequality. The intersect function of the R package tcR was used to count shared clonotypes, and the Jaccard index was used to score similarity. The R prcomp function was used without normalization to run principal component analysis of V, J and V-J usage frequencies. TCRdb holds this immuneACCESS table with in-frame rearrangements only. Some clones are missing; in checked studies, unresolved V genes explain under half, and the rest has no known cause. V, J and clone size are those of that table, while D and trimming were read from the DNA. The sample table contains around 77,000 clones; only one count was recorded for about 90% of them. Jointly, the top ten make up around 0.15% of the sample.

Naive CD4 T cells, defined as CD45RO-negative and CD62L-positive, were isolated from PBMCs by fluorescence-activated cell sorting. From each donor, around 50 ml of fresh peripheral blood was taken, and Ficoll density centrifugation was then used to isolate PBMCs. Cell sorting was carried out on a FACSAria III instrument, and a purity above 85% was achieved for all samples. The sequence was collected from a person aged 25 to 75 in good health. The specimen was naive CD4+ T cells from blood. The sample's cell subset or site label, decoded: CD45RO-negative CD62L-positive naive CD4 T cells. The V and J genes are TRBV6-1 and TRBJ2-7; no confident D gene assignment can be made. The nucleotides read TGTGCCAGCAGTGTCGAGGTCAGACTTTACGAGCAGTACTTC. Translation gives CASSVEVRLYEQYF.